Below, 19 T cell receptor beta chains from the same sample are listed, as sequenced in a study of cytomegalovirus exposure and HLA in healthy donors. PCR amplification relied on 60 Vbeta primers (plus 13 Jbeta primers). The protocol was immunoSEQ multiplex PCR, while the TCRdb copy is restricted to in-frame clones and leaves out a portion. The sample shows 120,000 or so clones, nearly 80% of them seen only once. The sample consisted of PBMCs. The source of these receptors is a woman in her thirties or forties in good health and CMV-seronegative.

This clone showed up just once. This chain joins TRBV19 and TRBJ2-7, with TRBD1 matching over 10 bases. CDR3 length: 13 amino acids. The ends lost 3 bases at V and 5 bases at J; junction bases unmatched: 1. Germline CDR1 and CDR2: LNHDA and SQIVND (reference sequence). CDR3 in amino acids: CASSIGTGDEQYF. Written as DNA, the CDR3 is TGTGCCAGTAGTATCGGGACAGGGGACGAGCAGTACTTC.

This clone appeared once. The chain carries TRBV10-3 and TRBJ2-6; the match to TRBD1 covers 7 bases. The CDR3 is 17 residues long. Germline assignment: CDR1 ENHRY and CDR2 SYGVKD. V was pared by 4 bases and J by 0 bases, with 6 bases of the junction left unmatched. The DNA for the CDR3 is TGTGCCATCAGTGGACAGGGAGCCCGCTCTGGGGCCAACGTCCTGACTTTC. Translated: CAISGQGARSGANVLTF.

CDR3 coding DNA: TGTGCCAGCAGCAAGGGGGCGGGAGGGCCAGATACGCAGTATTTT. It encodes CASSKGAGGPDTQYF. V and J are TRBV6-1 and TRBJ2-3; 9 positions match TRBD2. CDR1 is MNHNS and CDR2 is SASEGT in the germline V gene. This CDR3 region has 15 residues. V was pared by 6 bases and J by 4 bases, with 8 bases of the junction left unmatched.

The chain is built from TRBV28 and TRBJ2-7, with D maybe TRBD2 (6 bases). CDR3 size: 14 residues. In germline, CDR1 is MDHEN, CDR2 SYDVKM. The V end was cut by 7 bases, the J end by 1 base, with 14 bases between. The CDR3 DNA sequence: TGTGCCAGCACTAACTTAGCGGAATCCTACGAGCAGTACTTC. Protein: CASTNLAESYEQYF. The full variable domain, rest sourced from reference TRBV28 and TRBJ2-7, is DVKVTQSSRYLVKRTGEKVFLECVQDMDHENMFWYRQDPGLGLRLIYFSYDVKMKEKGDIPEGYSVSREKKERFSLILESASTNQTSMYLCASTNLAESYEQYFGPGTRLTVT.

This clone was seen a few times. The chain uses TRBV27 and TRBJ2-7; D possibly corresponds to TRBD2 (6 bases). CDR1 is MNHEY, CDR2 SMNVEV, per germline (reference sequence). The CDR3 runs 14 residues. V shed 6 bases and J shed 6 bases, with 18 bases lying between them. CDR3 sequence: CASSGGGTVIEQYF. CDR3 nucleotides: TGTGCCAGCAGCGGTGGGGGGACGGTTATCGAGCAGTACTTC.

The genes are TRBV11-2 and TRBJ2-3; 7 bases agree with TRBD2. The junction had 9 bases not matched to a gene; V was cut back by 5 bases and J by 4 bases. Germline CDR1 and CDR2: SGHAT and FQNNGV. The CDR3 is 15 residues long. The CDR3: CASSPRGGSPDTQYF. The CDR3 DNA follows: TGTGCCAGCAGCCCAAGGGGCGGGAGCCCAGATACGCAGTATTTT.

This clone has only a few counts. The V call is TRBV9, the J call TRBJ2-1; perhaps TRBD1 as D (6 bases). V lost 0 bases and J lost 9, with 16 bases in between. This CDR3 comprises 15 residues. Germline-derived CDR1 and CDR2 are SGDLS and YYNGEE. CDR3 sequence: CASSVGQGIRVEQFF. The CDR3 nucleotides are TGTGCCAGCAGCGTAGGGCAGGGGATTAGGGTTGAGCAGTTCTTC. Full variable domain (outside the CDR3, taken from reference TRBV9 and TRBJ2-1): DSGVTQTPKHLITATGQRVTLRCSPRSGDLSVYWYQQSLDQGLQFLIQYYNGEERAKGNILERFSAQQFPDLHSELNLSSLELGDSALYFCASSVGQGIRVEQFFGPGTRLTVL.

This chain uses TRBV5-1 with TRBJ2-2, with D tentatively TRBD2 (6 bases). The CDR3 is 14 residues long. V dropped 0 bases and J dropped 6 bases, with 9 bases sitting between them. Germline V lookup: CDR1 SGHRS, CDR2 YFSETQ. CDR3 sequence (DNA): TGCGCCAGCAGCTTGGAACTAGCCTCCGGGGAGCTGTTTTTT. Its protein product is CASSLELASGELFF.

This sequence joins TRBV4-3 and TRBJ2-7, with 10 bases aligning to TRBD2. This CDR3 comprises 15 residues. V was clipped by 4 bases and J by 3 bases; unmatched bases: 6. Germline-derived CDR1 and CDR2 are LGHNA and YSLEER. CDR3 sequence (DNA): TGCGCCAGCAGCCGAGGACTAGCGGATAGCTACGAGCAGTACTTC. This encodes CASSRGLADSYEQYF.

This chain connects TRBV5-6 to TRBJ2-5; D possibly corresponds to TRBD2 (7 bases). The CDR3 contains 16 residues. The germline V and J ends were trimmed by 4 bases and 4 bases, with 20 bases remaining between them. Germline CDR1 is SGHDT and CDR2 is YYEEEE. The CDR3 region has the DNA TGTGCCAGCAGCACCCGGGGAGGGGGTTTCGCAGAGACCCAGTACTTC. The encoded protein is CASSTRGGGFAETQYF.

This clone was observed a few times. V and J are TRBV14 and TRBJ1-6; D gene ambiguous. The CDR3 is 16 residues long. Looked up from germline, CDR1 is SGHDN and CDR2 is FVKESK. V shed 0 bases and J shed 10 bases, with 16 bases lying between them. The CDR3 protein is CASSQDFEDRRSPLHF. CDR3 coding DNA: TGTGCCAGCAGCCAAGATTTTGAGGATCGACGATCACCCCTCCACTTT. The full variable domain, with the rest looked up from reference TRBV14 and TRBJ1-6, is EAGVTQFPSHSVIEKGQTVTLRCDPISGHDNLYWYRRVMGKEIKFLLHFVKESKQDESGMPNNRFLAERTGGTYSTLKVQPAELEDSGVYFCASSQDFEDRRSPLHFGNGTRLTVT.

This clone was seen a few times. This sequence joins TRBV6-6 and TRBJ1-2; no reliable D call. Trimming took off 6 bases at V and 0 bases at J, with 14 bases between the two ends. The germline V gene encodes CDR1 MNHNY and CDR2 SVGAGI (reference sequence). The CDR3 consists of 15 residues. CDR3 in amino acids: CASSLDSEANYGYTF. CDR3 nucleotide sequence: TGTGCCAGCAGCCTCGACTCAGAAGCTAACTATGGCTACACCTTC.

The rearrangement uses TRBV11-2 and TRBJ1-3, with 7 bases that match TRBD1. The length of the CDR3 is 14 residues. Per germline, CDR1 SGHAT and CDR2 FQNNGV. J lost 2 bases, V lost 8 bases, and 6 bases had no gene match. The CDR3, as DNA: TGTGCCAGCCGCGGGCAGGGGGCTGGAAACACCATATATTTT. It yields the protein CASRGQGAGNTIYF.

This chain links TRBV28 with TRBJ1-5, with D unresolved. This CDR3 is built from 13 residues. Per germline, CDR1 MDHEN and CDR2 SYDVKM. The V end was cut by 7 bases, the J end by 0 bases, with 7 bases between. CDR3 nucleotide sequence: TGTGCCAGCACCCTCAGTAGCAATCAGCCCCAGCATTTT. It is translated as CASTLSSNQPQHF.

The genes are TRBV29-1 and TRBJ2-7, with TRBD2 identical over 8 bases. J was trimmed by 2 bases and V by 6 bases; bases with no gene match: 6. The CDR3 contains 13 residues. The germline V gene has CDR1 SQVTM and CDR2 ANQGSEA. CDR3 loop: CSVSGRVTYEQYF. DNA for the CDR3: TGCAGCGTAAGCGGGAGAGTAACCTACGAGCAGTACTTC.

Turning to this clone: Within the sample, other DNA sequences also encode this same CDR3. V is TRBV9 and J is TRBJ2-7, with unresolved D. CDR1 and CDR2 from the germline V gene are SGDLS and YYNGEE. Trimming pared 0 bases from V and 0 bases from J, leaving 7 bases between. The CDR3 is 14 amino acids. The CDR3 here is CASSVGAGSYEQYF. CDR3 nucleotides: TGTGCCAGCAGCGTAGGGGCAGGCTCCTACGAGCAGTACTTC.

CDR3 loop: CASSERATDTQYF. CDR3 DNA: TGTGCCAGTAGTGAGAGGGCCACGGATACGCAGTATTTT. The V call is TRBV19, the J call TRBJ2-3; perhaps TRBD2 as D (5 bases). The CDR3 extends over 13 amino acids. Trimming shortened V by 5 bases and J by 6 bases, and 12 bases separated the two germline ends. CDR1 is LNHDA and CDR2 is SQIVND in the germline V gene (reference sequence).

The genes are TRBV27 and TRBJ2-3; 7 nucleotides line up with TRBD1. Germline assignment: CDR1 MNHEY and CDR2 SMNVEV (reference sequence). Trimming cost V 6 bases and J 2 bases; bases outside gene matches: 11. CDR3 length equals 16 residues. Here the CDR3 DNA reads TGTGCCAGCAGACCATACGCACAGGGGCCCACAGATACGCAGTATTTT. Encoded protein: CASRPYAQGPTDTQYF.

This clone has only a few counts. The chain combines TRBV6-1 with TRBJ1-1; no firm D call. The germline V and J ends were trimmed by 8 bases and 1 base, with 11 bases remaining between them. The germline CDR1 and CDR2 sequences are MNHNS and SASEGT. The CDR3 is 13 residues long. DNA for the CDR3: TGTGCCAGCCCCACCAGGCAGAACACTGAAGCTTTCTTT. Its protein product is CASPTRQNTEAFF.